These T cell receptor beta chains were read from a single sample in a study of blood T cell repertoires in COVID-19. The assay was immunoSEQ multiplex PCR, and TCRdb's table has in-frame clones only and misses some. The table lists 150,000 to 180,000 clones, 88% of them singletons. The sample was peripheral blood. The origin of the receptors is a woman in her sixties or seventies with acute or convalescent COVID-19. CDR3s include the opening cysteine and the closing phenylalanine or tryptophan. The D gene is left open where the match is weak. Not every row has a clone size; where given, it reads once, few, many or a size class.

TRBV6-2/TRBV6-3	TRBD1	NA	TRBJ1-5	TGTGCCAGCAGTCTGACAGGGGGGGGGTATAGCAATCAGCCCCAGCATTTT	CASSLTGGGYSNQPQHF
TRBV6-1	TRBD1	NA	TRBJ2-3	TGTGCCAGCAGTGAAACAGGGGCCTTCACAGATACGCAGTATTTT	CASSETGAFTDTQYF
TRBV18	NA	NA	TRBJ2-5	TGTGCCAGCTCACCAATTCAGACAGTTCAAGAGACCCAGTACTTC	CASSPIQTVQETQYF
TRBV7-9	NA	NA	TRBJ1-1	TGTGCCAGCAGCTTAGCGGGCATGAACACTGAAGCTTTCTTT	CASSLAGMNTEAFF
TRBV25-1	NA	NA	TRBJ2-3	TGTGCCAGCGGGGCGGGGAGCACAGATACGCAGTATTTT	CASGAGSTDTQYF
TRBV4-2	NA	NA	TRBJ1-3	TGTGCCAGCAGCCGGACGCAGGGATCAGGAAACACCATATATTTT	CASSRTQGSGNTIYF
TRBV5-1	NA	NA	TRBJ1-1	TGCGCCAGCAGCGCGATAGGGGGAATCACTGAAGCTTTCTTT	CASSAIGGITEAFF
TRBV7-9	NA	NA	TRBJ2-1	TGTGCCAGCAGGACCCTCAGGGGACCCTCGTACAATGAGCAGTTCTTC	CASRTLRGPSYNEQFF
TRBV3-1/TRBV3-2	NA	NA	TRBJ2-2	TGTGCCAGTACATCGTCTTACGTGACCGGGGAGCTGTTTTTT	CASTSSYVTGELFF
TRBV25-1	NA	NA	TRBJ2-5	TGTGCCAGCAGTGCAACTGACAGGAACCAAGAGACCCAGTACTTC	CASSATDRNQETQYF
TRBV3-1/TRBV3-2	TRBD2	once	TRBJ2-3	TGTGCCAGCAGCCAAGATCAAGGGACTAGCGTGTATTTT	CASSQDQGTSVYF
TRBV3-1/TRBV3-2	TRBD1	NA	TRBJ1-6	TGTGCCAGCAGCCCTTGGGACAGGGAGCTTGGGTCACCCCTCCACTTT	CASSPWDRELGSPLHF
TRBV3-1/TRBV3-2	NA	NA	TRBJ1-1	TGTGCCAGCAGCCAAGAAGGCAGGAACGCTTTCTTT	CASSQEGRNAFF
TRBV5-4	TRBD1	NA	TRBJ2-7	TGTGCCAGCAGTACTTCAGGGGGCTGGCAGTACTTC	CASSTSGGWQYF
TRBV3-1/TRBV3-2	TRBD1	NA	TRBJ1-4	TGTGCCAGCAGCCTAAGACAGGGGGACACTAATGAAAAACTGTTTTTT	CASSLRQGDTNEKLFF
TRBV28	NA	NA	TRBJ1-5	TGTGCCAGCAGCTACCCCCCCCAGGGGAGCAATCAGCCCCAGCATTTT	CASSYPPQGSNQPQHF
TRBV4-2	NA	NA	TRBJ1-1	TGTGCCAGCAGCCAAGATAGCCAGCCAAAGAACACTGAAGCTTTCTTT	CASSQDSQPKNTEAFF
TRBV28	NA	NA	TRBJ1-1	TGTGCCAGCAGCCTGGTGAAGGGGCGAGAGGTTAACACTGAAGCTTTCTTT	CASSLVKGREVNTEAFF
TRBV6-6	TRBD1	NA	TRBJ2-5	TGTGCCAGCAGAAGGGGACAGGGTAGCAGAGAGACCCAGTACTTC	CASRRGQGSRETQYF
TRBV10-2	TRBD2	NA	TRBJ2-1	TGCGCCAGCAGTGAGGGACTAGCGGGGGACAATGAGCAGTTCTTC	CASSEGLAGDNEQFF
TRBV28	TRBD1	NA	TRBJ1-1	TGTGCCAGCAGTTTATTCTCAGGGGGAAGCACTGAAGCTTTCTTT	CASSLFSGGSTEAFF
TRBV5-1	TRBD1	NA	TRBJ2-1	TGCGCCAGCAGCTTAGTAAGGACAGGGTACAATGAGCAGTTCTTC	CASSLVRTGYNEQFF
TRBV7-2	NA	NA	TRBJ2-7	TGTGCCAGCAGCTTAGCGGAGGGGGCGGTGGAGCAGTACTTC	CASSLAEGAVEQYF
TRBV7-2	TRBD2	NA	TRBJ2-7	TGTGCCAGCAGCTTAGCAGCTAGCGGGGCTACCTACGAGCAGTACTTC	CASSLAASGATYEQYF
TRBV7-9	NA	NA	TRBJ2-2	TGTGCCAGCAGCTTCAACCCGGTCGCCGGGGAGCTGTTTTTT	CASSFNPVAGELFF
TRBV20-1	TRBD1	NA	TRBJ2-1	TGCAGTGCTCGACAGGGCTATGAGCAGTTCTTC	CSARQGYEQFF
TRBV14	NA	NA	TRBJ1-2	TGTGCCAGCAGCCGAGTCACAGGGATCCTAGGGGCTGGCTACACCTTC	CASSRVTGILGAGYTF
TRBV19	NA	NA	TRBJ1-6	TGTGCCAGTGGAGGATGGGATTCACCCCTCCACTTT	CASGGWDSPLHF
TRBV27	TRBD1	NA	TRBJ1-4	TGTGCCAGCAAGGACAGGGGCGAAAAACTGTTTTTT	CASKDRGEKLFF
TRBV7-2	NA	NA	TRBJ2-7	TGTGCCAGCAGCCCCCCCTCGGGCGAGCAGTACTTC	CASSPPSGEQYF
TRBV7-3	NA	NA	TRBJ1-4	TGTGCCAGCAGCTTAAACGGGAGGGGAAGGGATGAAAAACTGTTTTTT	CASSLNGRGRDEKLFF